This is a list of T cell receptor beta chains from one sample in a study of blood T cells in healthy people across ages. One entry per CDR3 protein results from TCRdb running MiXCR on the 5' RACE reads. In the table there are about 1,600,000 distinct CDR3 sequences, 42% of which are singletons. Sequencing was performed on blood. The receptors come from a woman between 18 and 30 years old in good health. CDR3s include the opening cysteine and the closing phenylalanine or tryptophan. The D gene is left open where the match is weak.

j_call cdr3_length v_call d_call cdr3_aa
TRBJ2-7 15 TRBV27 . CASSLVGRSAYEQYF
TRBJ1-6 14 TRBV28 . CASRPGVGRSPLHF
TRBJ2-7 15 TRBV20-1 . CSARSMGASSYEQYF
TRBJ2-3 13 TRBV3-1 . CASSHLRTDTQYF
TRBJ2-7 15 TRBV28 . CASSVNMGQRGEQYF
TRBJ2-5 12 TRBV21-1 . CASSSRPYGQYF
TRBJ2-1 16 TRBV7-2 . CARSLAGGSAYNEQFF
TRBJ1-1 14 TRBV29-1 . CSVGLVGWEGEAFF
TRBJ2-3 15 TRBV20-1 . CSARDGGEGTDTQYF
. 15 TRBV7-8 . CASSLVRDSQKEQYF
TRBJ2-3 18 TRBV29-1 TRBD1 CSVVGWQGETTSTDTQYF
TRBJ2-1 14 TRBV12-3/TRBV12-4 . CASSNGPGEETQFF
TRBJ2-5 14 TRBV27 TRBD1 CASSLLGQGETQYF
TRBJ2-7 11 TRBV12-3/TRBV12-4 . CASGTSYEQYF
TRBJ1-1 14 TRBV27 . CASRIDSMNTEAFF
TRBJ2-7 13 TRBV4-2 . CASSQDKLYEQYF
TRBJ2-7 14 TRBV4-1 . CASSQDPPAYEQYF
TRBJ2-3 16 TRBV6-5 . CASTKLAGKRGDTQYF
TRBJ2-1 15 TRBV20-1 . CSAGSGGTASHEQFF
TRBJ2-1 15 TRBV27 TRBD2 CASSVAGELYNEQFF
. 15 TRBV4-1 . CASSQGAGVTCEQYF
TRBJ1-4 15 TRBV14 . CASSQAGARAEKLFF
TRBJ2-5 13 TRBV20-1 TRBD1 CSACQGVGETQYF
TRBJ2-3 13 TRBV10-3 . CATMGGRTDTQYF
TRBJ1-2 14 TRBV6-1 TRBD1 CASREQGRDYGYTF
TRBJ2-1 14 TRBV20-1 TRBD2 CSAEGTSGTNEQFF
TRBJ2-7 14 TRBV5-4 TRBD2 CASSTGLAVYEQYF
TRBJ2-4 16 TRBV6-5 . CASSYSNLRAKNIQYF
TRBJ2-3 14 TRBV25-1 . CASSPVGGTDTLYF
TRBJ2-7 14 TRBV20-1 TRBD2 CSARDPSGTYEQYF
TRBJ1-6 15 TRBV4-1 . CASSQDIGQNSPLHF
TRBJ1-1 13 TRBV30 . CAWRRQDYTEAFF
TRBJ1-6 17 TRBV18 . CASSRGRQHFYNSPLHF
TRBJ2-3 15 TRBV27 TRBD2 CATKRTSVMSDTQYF
TRBJ2-3 16 TRBV5-1 TRBD2 CASSLAQAGRADTQYF
TRBJ2-7 13 TRBV20-1 . CSAPTLTSHEQYF
TRBJ1-2 15 TRBV5-1 . CASSSVTTANYGYTF
TRBJ2-5 13 TRBV2 TRBD1 CASRETGGETQYF
TRBJ1-2 14 TRBV20-1 . CSAREPGVNYGYTF
TRBJ2-2 15 TRBV2 . CASSLPGVGTGELFF
TRBJ2-5 14 TRBV20-1 TRBD2 CSARLAGVRETQYF
TRBJ1-1 15 TRBV5-6 . CASSLEGGWYTEAFF
. 15 TRBV29-1 . CSVRQGSLTVETQYF
TRBJ2-1 14 TRBV12-3/TRBV12-4 . CASSPLRPDNEQFF
TRBJ1-5 13 TRBV10-3 . CAISVDGNQPQHF
TRBJ2-7 14 TRBV2 . CASSELRVSYEQYF
TRBJ2-3 16 TRBV20-1 . CSARGTLLGATDTQYF
TRBJ2-7 17 TRBV29-1 TRBD1 CSVGGTGARIDINEQYF
TRBJ2-1 13 TRBV20-1 . CSAAGSSYNEQFF
TRBJ2-1 13 TRBV20-1 TRBD2 CSASSSGTNEQFF
TRBJ1-2 15 TRBV12-3/TRBV12-4 TRBD1 CASRSTGLTSYGYTF